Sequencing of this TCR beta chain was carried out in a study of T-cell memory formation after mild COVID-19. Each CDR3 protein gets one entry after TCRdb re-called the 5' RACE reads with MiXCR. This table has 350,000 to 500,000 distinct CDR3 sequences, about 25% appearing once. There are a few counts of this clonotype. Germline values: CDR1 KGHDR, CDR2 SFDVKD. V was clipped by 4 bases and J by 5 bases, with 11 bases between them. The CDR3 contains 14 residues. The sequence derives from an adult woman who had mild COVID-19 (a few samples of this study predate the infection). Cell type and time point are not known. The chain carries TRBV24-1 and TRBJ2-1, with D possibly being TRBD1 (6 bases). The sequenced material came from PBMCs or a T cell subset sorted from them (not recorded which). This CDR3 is CATSDHGTNNEQFF. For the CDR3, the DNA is TGTGCCACCAGTGACCACGGGACAAACAATGAGCAGTTCTTC.